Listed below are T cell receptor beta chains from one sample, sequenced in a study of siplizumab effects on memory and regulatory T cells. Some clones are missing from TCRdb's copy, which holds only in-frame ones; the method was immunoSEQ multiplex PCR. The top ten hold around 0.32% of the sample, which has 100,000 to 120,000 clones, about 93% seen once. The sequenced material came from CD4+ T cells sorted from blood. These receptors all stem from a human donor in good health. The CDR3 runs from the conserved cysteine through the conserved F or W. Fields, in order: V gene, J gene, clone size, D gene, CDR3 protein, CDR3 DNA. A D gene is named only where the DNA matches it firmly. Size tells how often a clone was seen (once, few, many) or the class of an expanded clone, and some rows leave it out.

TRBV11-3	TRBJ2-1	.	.	CASSFRSEHWNNEQFF	TGTGCCAGCAGCTTCCGGTCTGAACATTGGAACAATGAGCAGTTCTTC
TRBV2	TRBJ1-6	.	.	CASSDMRNSPLHF	TGTGCCAGCAGTGACATGAGAAATTCACCCCTCCACTTT
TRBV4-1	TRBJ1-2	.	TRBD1	CASSQATGGQYGYTF	TGCGCCAGCAGCCAAGCGACAGGGGGCCAATATGGCTACACCTTC
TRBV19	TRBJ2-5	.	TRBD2	CASSATSEGTQYF	TGTGCCAGTAGTGCTACTAGCGAGGGGACCCAGTACTTC
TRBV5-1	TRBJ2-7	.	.	CASSLFESEQYF	TGCGCCAGCAGCTTGTTCGAAAGCGAGCAGTACTTC
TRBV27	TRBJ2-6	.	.	CASSFKGTGANVLTF	TGTGCCAGCAGTTTTAAGGGAACTGGGGCCAACGTCCTGACTTTC
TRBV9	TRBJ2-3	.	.	CASQGGSHTDTQYF	TGTGCCAGCCAGGGGGGCTCCCACACAGATACGCAGTATTTT
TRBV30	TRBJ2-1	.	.	CAWSVGLNEQFF	TGTGCCTGGAGTGTGGGACTTAATGAGCAGTTCTTC
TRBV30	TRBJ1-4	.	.	CAYGSIGEKLFF	TGTGCCTATGGGAGTATAGGTGAAAAACTGTTTTTT
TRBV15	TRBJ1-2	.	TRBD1	CATSLDRGDYGYTF	TGTGCCACCAGCCTTGACAGGGGAGACTATGGCTACACCTTC
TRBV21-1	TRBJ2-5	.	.	CASSRGGTGAPETQYF	TGTGCCAGCAGCAGAGGGGGGACAGGGGCCCCAGAGACCCAGTACTTC
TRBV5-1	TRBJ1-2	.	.	CASSSVQGQGGYTF	TGCGCCAGCAGCTCTGTACAAGGGCAAGGCGGCTACACCTTC
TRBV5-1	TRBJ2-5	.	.	CASSLELGGSGETQYF	TGCGCCAGCAGCTTGGAGTTAGGGGGGAGTGGGGAGACCCAGTACTTC
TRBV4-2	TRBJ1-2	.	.	CASSLGHRDNYGYTF	TGTGCCAGCAGCTTAGGACACAGGGATAACTATGGCTACACCTTC
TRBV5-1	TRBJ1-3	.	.	CASQEEGFGGNTIYF	TGCGCCAGCCAGGAGGAAGGGTTCGGTGGAAACACCATATATTTT
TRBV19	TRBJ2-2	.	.	CASSNAGTNTGELFF	TGTGCCAGTAGTAACGCCGGGACTAACACCGGGGAGCTGTTTTTT
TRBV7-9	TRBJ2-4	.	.	CASSLALAKNIQYF	TGTGCCAGCAGCTTAGCGCTTGCCAAAAACATTCAGTACTTC
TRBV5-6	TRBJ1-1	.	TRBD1	CASSLTGVNTEAFF	TGTGCCAGCAGCCTGACAGGGGTGAACACTGAAGCTTTCTTT
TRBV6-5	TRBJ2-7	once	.	CASSLGRARGEQYF	TGTGCCAGCAGCCTCGGTAGGGCCAGAGGCGAGCAGTACTTC
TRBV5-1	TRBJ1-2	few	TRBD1	CASSFTGDDGYTF	TGCGCCAGCAGCTTTACAGGGGACGATGGCTACACCTTC
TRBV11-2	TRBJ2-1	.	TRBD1	CASSQDRAYNEQFF	TGTGCCAGCAGCCAAGACAGGGCATACAATGAGCAGTTCTTC
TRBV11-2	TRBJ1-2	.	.	CASSLSPQEEASGGGYTF	TGTGCCAGCAGCTTATCCCCGCAGGAGGAGGCTAGCGGAGGTGGCTACACCTTC
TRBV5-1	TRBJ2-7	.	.	CASSQLPHSDYEQYF	TGCGCCAGCTCACAGCTACCCCATTCGGATTACGAGCAGTACTTC
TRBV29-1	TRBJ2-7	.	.	CSVDRDTDEQYF	TGCAGCGTTGACCGGGACACCGACGAGCAGTACTTC
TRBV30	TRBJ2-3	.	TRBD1	CAWRRDSGDTQYF	TGTGCCTGGAGGAGGGACAGTGGAGATACGCAGTATTTT
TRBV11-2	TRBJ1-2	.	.	CASLSPGQKGYGYTF	TGTGCCAGCCTTTCTCCGGGACAAAAAGGATATGGCTACACCTTC
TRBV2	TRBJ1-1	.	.	CAVAVGASNTEAFF	TGTGCCGTAGCTGTAGGGGCGTCGAACACTGAAGCTTTCTTT
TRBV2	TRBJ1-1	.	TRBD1	CASRKTGTNTEAFF	TGTGCCAGCAGGAAGACAGGGACGAACACTGAAGCTTTCTTT
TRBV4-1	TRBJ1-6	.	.	CASSQAADRVNSPLHF	TGCGCCAGCAGCCAAGCTGCAGACAGAGTCAATTCACCCCTCCACTTT
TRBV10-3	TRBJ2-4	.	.	CAISEEVAKNIQYF	TGTGCCATCAGTGAGGAAGTAGCCAAAAACATTCAGTACTTC
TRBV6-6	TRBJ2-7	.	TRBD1	CASSHTGTGEGEQYF	TGTGCCAGCAGTCACACCGGGACAGGGGAGGGCGAGCAGTACTTC
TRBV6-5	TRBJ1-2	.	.	CASSYSSSGLGYTF	TGTGCCAGCAGTTACTCGAGTTCCGGGTTAGGCTACACCTTC
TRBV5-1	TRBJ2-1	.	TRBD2	CASSAGLASNEQFF	TGCGCCAGCAGCGCGGGACTAGCAAGCAATGAGCAGTTCTTC
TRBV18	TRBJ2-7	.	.	CASSGTPAPYEQYF	TGTGCCAGCTCAGGAACTCCAGCCCCCTACGAGCAGTACTTC
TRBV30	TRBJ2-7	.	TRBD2	CAWRETSGSTYEQYF	TGTGCCTGGAGGGAGACTAGCGGGTCTACCTACGAGCAGTACTTC
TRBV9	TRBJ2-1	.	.	CASSVEGGLEQFF	TGTGCCAGCAGCGTAGAGGGGGGGCTGGAGCAGTTCTTC
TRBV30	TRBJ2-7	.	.	CACPGDYEQYF	TGTGCCTGCCCTGGGGACTACGAGCAGTACTTC
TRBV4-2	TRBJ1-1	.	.	CASSQVSGGTEAFF	TGTGCCAGCAGCCAAGTATCTGGAGGCACTGAAGCTTTCTTT